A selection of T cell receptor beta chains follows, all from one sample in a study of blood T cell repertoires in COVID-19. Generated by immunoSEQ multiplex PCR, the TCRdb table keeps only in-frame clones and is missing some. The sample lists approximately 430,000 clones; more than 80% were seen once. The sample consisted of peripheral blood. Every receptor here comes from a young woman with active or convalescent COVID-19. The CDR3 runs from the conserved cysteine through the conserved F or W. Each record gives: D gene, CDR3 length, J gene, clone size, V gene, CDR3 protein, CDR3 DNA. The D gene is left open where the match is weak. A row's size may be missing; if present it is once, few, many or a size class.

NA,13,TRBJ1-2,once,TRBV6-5,CAVRVTGNYGYTF,TGTGCCGTCAGGGTCACAGGGAACTATGGCTACACCTTC
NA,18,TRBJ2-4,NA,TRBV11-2,CASSLDIWAEQTKNIQYF,TGTGCCAGCAGCTTAGATATCTGGGCAGAGCAAACCAAAAACATTCAGTACTTC
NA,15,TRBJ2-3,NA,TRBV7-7,CASRYAQGCTDTQYF,TGTGCCAGCAGATATGCCCAGGGCTGCACAGATACGCAGTATTTT
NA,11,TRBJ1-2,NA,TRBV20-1,CSAAPHSTNTF,TGCAGTGCAGCCCCCCACAGTACCAACACCTTC
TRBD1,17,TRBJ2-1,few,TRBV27,CASSRTGGSLILNEQFF,TGTGCCAGCAGTCGGACAGGGGGCTCCCTTATACTCAATGAGCAGTTCTTC
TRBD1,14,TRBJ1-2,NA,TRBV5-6,CASSSGQGNYGYTF,TGTGCCAGCAGCTCTGGACAGGGTAACTATGGCTACACCTTC
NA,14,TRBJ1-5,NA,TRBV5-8,CASSPGLVNQPQHF,TGTGCCAGCAGCCCCGGACTGGTTAATCAGCCCCAGCATTTT
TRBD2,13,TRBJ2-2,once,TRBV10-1,CASGLAVTGELFF,TGCGCCAGCGGCCTAGCGGTCACCGGGGAGCTGTTTTTT
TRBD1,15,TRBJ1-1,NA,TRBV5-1,CASSQMTGTNTEAFF,TGCGCCAGCAGCCAAATGACAGGGACTAACACTGAAGCTTTCTTT
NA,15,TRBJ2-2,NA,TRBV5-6,CASSPVTGNTGELFF,TGTGCCAGCAGCCCTGTGACAGGGAACACCGGGGAGCTGTTTTTT
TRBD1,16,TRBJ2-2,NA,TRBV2,CASTRGRGENTGELFF,TGTGCCAGCACCAGGGGGCGAGGGGAAAACACCGGGGAGCTGTTTTTT
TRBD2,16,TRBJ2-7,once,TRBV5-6,CASSWGGASLSYEQYF,TGTGCCAGCAGCTGGGGGGGAGCGTCTCTCTCCTACGAGCAGTACTTC
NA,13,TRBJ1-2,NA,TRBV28,CASSPPLQGGYTF,TGTGCCAGCAGTCCGCCCCTACAGGGCGGCTACACCTTC
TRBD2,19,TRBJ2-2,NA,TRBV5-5,CASRSGLAGANTNTGELFF,TGTGCCAGCAGGTCGGGACTAGCGGGAGCAAACACGAACACCGGGGAGCTGTTTTTT
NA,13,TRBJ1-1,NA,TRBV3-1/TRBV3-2,CATGGGMNTEAFF,TGCGCTACGGGGGGAGGGATGAACACTGAAGCTTTCTTT
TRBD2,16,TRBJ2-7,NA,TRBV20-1,CSASEPSGRDLREQYF,TGCAGTGCTAGTGAACCCAGCGGGAGGGACCTGAGGGAGCAGTACTTC
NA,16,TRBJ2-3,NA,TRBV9,CASSVELAPSADTQYF,TGTGCCAGCAGCGTAGAACTAGCTCCATCGGCAGATACGCAGTATTTT
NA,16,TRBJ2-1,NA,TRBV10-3,CAISPGSALTYNEQFF,TGTGCCATCAGTCCGGGGTCGGCTTTGACCTACAATGAGCAGTTCTTC
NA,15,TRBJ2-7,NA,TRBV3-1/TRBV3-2,CASSHHWDNSYEQYF,TGTGCCAGCAGCCACCATTGGGACAACTCCTACGAGCAGTACTTC
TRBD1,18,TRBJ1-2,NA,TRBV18,CASSPITNNRGLRYGYTF,TGTGCCAGCTCACCCATAACTAACAACAGGGGGCTTCGGTATGGCTACACCTTC
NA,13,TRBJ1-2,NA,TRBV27,CASSLGGIGGYTF,TGTGCCAGCAGTTTGGGAGGGATAGGCGGCTACACCTTC
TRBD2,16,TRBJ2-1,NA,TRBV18,CASSENRRGRNNEQFF,TGTGCCAGCTCAGAAAACCGGCGGGGGAGGAACAATGAGCAGTTCTTC
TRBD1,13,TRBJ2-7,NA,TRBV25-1,CASRDRGLYEQYF,TGTGCCAGCCGCGACAGGGGGCTATACGAGCAGTACTTC
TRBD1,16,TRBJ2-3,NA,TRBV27,CASSIAGTGVPDTQYF,TGTGCCAGCAGTATCGCCGGGACAGGGGTGCCGGATACGCAGTATTTT
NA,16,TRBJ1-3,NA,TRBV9,CASSFSGSSSGNTIYF,TGTGCCAGCAGCTTCTCCGGGTCCAGCTCTGGAAACACCATATATTTT
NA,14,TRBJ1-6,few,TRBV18,CASSQSSYNSPLHF,TGTGCCAGCTCACAGAGCTCCTATAATTCACCCCTCCACTTT
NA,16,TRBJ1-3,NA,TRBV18,CASSPPGTTAGNTIYF,TGTGCCAGCTCACCACCAGGCACTACGGCTGGAAACACCATATATTTT
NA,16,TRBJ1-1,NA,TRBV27,CASSLWVREMNTEAFF,TGTGCCAGCAGTTTGTGGGTCAGGGAAATGAACACTGAAGCTTTCTTT
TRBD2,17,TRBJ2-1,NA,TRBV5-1,CASSSRGSSGVTNEQFF,TGCGCCAGCAGCTCCCGTGGTTCTAGCGGGGTCACCAATGAGCAGTTCTTC
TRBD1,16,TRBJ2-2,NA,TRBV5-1,CASSPGTGSNTGELFF,TGCGCCAGCAGCCCAGGGACAGGATCGAACACCGGGGAGCTGTTTTTT
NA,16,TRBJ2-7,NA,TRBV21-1,CASSKATWGLLYEQYF,TGTGCCAGCAGCAAAGCCACATGGGGACTGTTATACGAGCAGTACTTC
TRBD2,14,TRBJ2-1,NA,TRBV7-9,CASSSPPSGYEQFF,TGTGCCAGCAGCTCCCCGCCTAGCGGATATGAGCAGTTCTTC
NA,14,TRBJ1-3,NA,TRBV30,CAWSEGYAGNTIYF,TGTGCCTGGAGTGAGGGGTACGCTGGAAACACCATATATTTT
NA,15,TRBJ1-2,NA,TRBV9,CASSVSLYPNYGYTF,TGTGCCAGCAGCGTTTCACTTTATCCTAACTATGGCTACACCTTC
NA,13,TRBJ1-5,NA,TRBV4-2,CASSRSGNQPQHF,TGTGCCAGCAGCCGGAGCGGGAATCAGCCCCAGCATTTT
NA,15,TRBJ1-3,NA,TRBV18,CASSPWGPSGNTIYF,TGTGCCAGCTCACCATGGGGGCCTAGTGGAAACACCATATATTTT
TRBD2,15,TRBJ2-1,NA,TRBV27,CASCSGEGPYNEQFF,TGTGCCAGCTGTAGCGGGGAGGGCCCCTACAATGAGCAGTTCTTC
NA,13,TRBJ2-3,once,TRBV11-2,CASASDPPDTQYF,TGTGCCAGCGCTAGCGACCCCCCCGATACGCAGTATTTT
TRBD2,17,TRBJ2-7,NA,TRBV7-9,CASSLGSSGGAFHEQYF,TGTGCCAGCAGCTTAGGGTCTAGCGGGGGGGCTTTCCACGAGCAGTACTTC
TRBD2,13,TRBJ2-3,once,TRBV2,CASTGTNADTQYF,TGTGCCAGTACGGGGACTAACGCAGATACGCAGTATTTT